This TCR beta chain was sequenced during a study of T-cell reconstitution after alpha-beta-depleted transplantation in children. For TCRbeta, the library was prepared with unique molecular identifiers. MiXCR, run by TCRdb on the PCR reads, gives a single entry per CDR3 protein. The data contain about 540,000 distinct CDR3 sequences, approximately 20% of them singletons. Germline V gene lookup returns CDR1 DFQATT and CDR2 SNEGSKA (reference sequence). J was trimmed by 3 bases and V by 3 bases; bases with no gene match: 10. CDR3 length: 16 residues. The chain couples TRBV20-1 to TRBJ1-4; 7 positions agree with TRBD1. This TCR was recovered from a human donor who donated a stem cell graft to a child with acute lymphoblastic leukemia. The source material was PBMCs from the stem cell graft donor, sampled from the stem cell graft. Here the CDR3 DNA reads TGCAGTGCTAGTTTAGGGGGCGGCTTAGCTAATGAAAAACTGTTTTTT. It encodes CSASLGGGLANEKLFF.